These 12 T cell receptor beta chains originate from one sample sequenced in a study of cytomegalovirus exposure and HLA in healthy donors. In the PCR, 60 Vbeta and 13 Jbeta primers were used. Repertoires were generated with immunoSEQ multiplex PCR, while TCRdb's copy carries only in-frame clones and drops some. Among about 150,000 clones, about three quarters were seen once, and the ten largest hold roughly 4.2%. The sample comprised PBMCs. These receptors originate from a male donor in good health and CMV-seronegative.

A few counts support this clone. The genes are TRBV27 and TRBJ1-4; D gene unclear. The CDR3 is 13 amino acids. V dropped 7 bases and J dropped 7 bases, with 13 bases sitting between them. Germline assignment: CDR1 MNHEY and CDR2 SMNVEV (reference sequence). In DNA, the CDR3 is TGTGCCAGCAAGGAGTCCGGGAGTGAAAAACTGTTTTTT. Translation: CASKESGSEKLFF.

The chain is built from TRBV19 and TRBJ1-2, with D tentatively TRBD1 (6 bases). This CDR3 region has 16 residues. The V end was cut by 7 bases, the J end by 6 bases, with 24 bases between. The germline V gene encodes CDR1 LNHDA and CDR2 SQIVND (reference sequence). The CDR3 loop reads CASIRAPGQLSDGYTF. The CDR3 DNA sequence: TGTGCCAGTATCAGAGCGCCTGGACAGCTCTCCGATGGCTACACCTTC. Variable domain in full (rest from reference TRBV19 and TRBJ1-2): DGGITQSPKYLFRKEGQNVTLSCEQNLNHDAMYWYRQDPGQGLRLIYYSQIVNDFQKGDIAEGYSVSREKKESFPLTVTSAQKNPTAFYLCASIRAPGQLSDGYTFGSGTRLTVV.

The V and J genes are TRBV4-1 and TRBJ1-3; 8 bases agree with TRBD1. Germline V gene lookup returns CDR1 MGHRA and CDR2 YSYEKL. The CDR3 spans 16 residues. V gave up 4 bases and J gave up 4 bases; unmatched junction bases: 9. Written as DNA, the CDR3 is TGCGCCAGCAGCCCGACCAGGACAGGGACGGGAAACACCATATATTTT. Translation: CASSPTRTGTGNTIYF.

V gene TRBV5-6 combines with J gene TRBJ1-5; unclear D gene. Trimming shortened V by 1 base and J by 3 bases, and 11 bases separated the two germline ends. The germline CDR1 and CDR2 sequences are SGHDT and YYEEEE. The CDR3 loop spans 15 amino acids. The CDR3 DNA is TGTGCCAGCAGCTTGCGGGGATTTGTCAATCAGCCCCAGCATTTT. It encodes CASSLRGFVNQPQHF.

This clone was found once. One junction end does not reproduce the germline sequence, and a read error may be involved. DNA for the CDR3: TGTGCTAGCAGCCCTTACGTAGGGACTAGCTGTAATGAGCAGTTCTTC. Encoded protein: CASSPYVGTSCNEQFF. This rearrangement joins TRBV7-7 to TRBJ2-1; 9 bases agree with TRBD2. The CDR3 extends over 16 amino acids. The germline gives CDR1 SSHAT, CDR2 FNYEAQ (reference sequence).

This rearrangement joins TRBV14 to TRBJ2-7, with a tentative D call TRBD1 (6 bases). The germline V and J ends were trimmed by 0 bases and 5 bases, with 11 bases remaining between them. CDR1 and CDR2 (germline): SGHDN, FVKESK. CDR3 size: 14 residues. The CDR3 loop reads CASSQDQGFDEQYF. The CDR3 nucleotides read TGTGCCAGCAGCCAAGATCAGGGGTTCGACGAGCAGTACTTC.

The chain uses TRBV5-6 and TRBJ1-6; 9 positions agree with TRBD1. CDR3 size: 15 residues. Per the germline V gene, CDR1 is SGHDT and CDR2 is YYEEEE. The V segment lost 5 bases and the J segment 7 bases; nucleotides outside the gene matches: 7. The CDR3 loop reads CASRPGDRDNSPLHF. CDR3 sequence (DNA): TGTGCCAGCAGGCCAGGGGACAGGGACAATTCACCCCTCCACTTT.

The chain couples TRBV5-1 to TRBJ2-1, with 9 bases that match TRBD1. CDR3 length: 16 amino acids. CDR1 is SGHRS, CDR2 YFSETQ, per germline. The V segment lost 0 bases and the J segment 9 bases; nucleotides outside the gene matches: 10. The CDR3 nucleotides read TGCGCCAGCAGCTTGGGCCTAATGGACAGGGGCGGTGAGCAGTTCTTC. Its protein product is CASSLGLMDRGGEQFF.

The chain combines TRBV5-4 with TRBJ2-7; 7 nucleotides match TRBD1. Germline CDR1 reads SGHNT; CDR2 reads YYREEE (reference sequence). Trimming removed 4 bases from V and 1 base from J; junction bases left unmatched: 8. The CDR3 is 15 amino acids. CDR3 coding DNA: TGTGCCAGCAGCCCAAGACAGGGTGGGTCCTACGAGCAGTACTTC. Protein: CASSPRQGGSYEQYF.

The chain uses TRBV6-6 and TRBJ2-7; 10 positions agree with TRBD1. Germline lookup yields CDR1 MNHNY and CDR2 SVGAGI (reference sequence). Trimming cost V 6 bases and J 6 bases; bases outside gene matches: 8. The length of the CDR3 is 14 residues. The CDR3 spells CASSPGQGGSEQYF. In nucleotides, the CDR3 is TGTGCCAGCAGCCCTGGACAGGGGGGGAGCGAGCAGTACTTC.

The gene calls are TRBV5-1 and TRBJ1-2; 8 bases agree with TRBD1. This CDR3 contains 17 residues. J was trimmed by 4 bases and V by 1 base; bases with no gene match: 12. Germline loops: CDR1 SGHRS, CDR2 YFSETQ. This CDR3 is CASSLSAPQGASYGYTF. The CDR3 nucleotides read TGCGCCAGCAGCTTGTCGGCCCCCCAGGGGGCCTCCTATGGCTACACCTTC.

The rearrangement uses TRBV7-6 and TRBJ2-1; the D gene is possibly TRBD2 (7 bases). V dropped 4 bases and J dropped 4 bases, with 26 bases sitting between them. Per the germline V gene, CDR1 is SGHVS and CDR2 is FNYEAQ. The length of the CDR3 is 19 residues. This CDR3 is CASSWPGNLAEGGYNEQFF. CDR3 sequence (DNA): TGTGCCAGCAGCTGGCCAGGGAACCTAGCGGAAGGGGGTTACAATGAGCAGTTCTTC.